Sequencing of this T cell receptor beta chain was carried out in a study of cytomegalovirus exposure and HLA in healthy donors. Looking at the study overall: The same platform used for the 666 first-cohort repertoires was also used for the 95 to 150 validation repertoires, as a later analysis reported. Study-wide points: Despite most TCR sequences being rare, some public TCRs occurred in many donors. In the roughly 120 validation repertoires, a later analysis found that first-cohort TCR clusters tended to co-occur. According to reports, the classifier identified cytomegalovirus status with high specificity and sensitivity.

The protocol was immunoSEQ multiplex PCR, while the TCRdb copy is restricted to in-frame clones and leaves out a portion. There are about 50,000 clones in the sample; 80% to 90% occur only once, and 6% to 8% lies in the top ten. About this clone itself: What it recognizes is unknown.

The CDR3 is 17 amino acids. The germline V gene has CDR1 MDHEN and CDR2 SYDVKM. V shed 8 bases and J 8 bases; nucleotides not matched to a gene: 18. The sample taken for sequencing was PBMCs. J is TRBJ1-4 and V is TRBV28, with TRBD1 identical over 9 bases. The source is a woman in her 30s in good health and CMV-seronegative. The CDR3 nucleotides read TGTGCCAGCCGAGTTTTTCCCACAGGGGGCGGAATGGAAAAACTGTTTTTT. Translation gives CASRVFPTGGGMEKLFF.